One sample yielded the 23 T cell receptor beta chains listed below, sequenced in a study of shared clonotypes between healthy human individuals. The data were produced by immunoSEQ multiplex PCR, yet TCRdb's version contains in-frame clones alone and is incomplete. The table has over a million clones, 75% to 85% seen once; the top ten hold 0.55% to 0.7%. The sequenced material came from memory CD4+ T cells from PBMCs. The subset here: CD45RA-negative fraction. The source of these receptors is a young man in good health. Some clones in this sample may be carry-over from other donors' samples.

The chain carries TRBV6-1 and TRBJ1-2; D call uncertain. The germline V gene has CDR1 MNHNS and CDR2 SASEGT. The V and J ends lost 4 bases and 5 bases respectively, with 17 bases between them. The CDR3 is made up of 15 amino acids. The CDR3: CASSASGRRAYGYTF. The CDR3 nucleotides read TGTGCCAGCAGTGCCTCCGGGCGAAGAGCTTATGGCTACACCTTC.

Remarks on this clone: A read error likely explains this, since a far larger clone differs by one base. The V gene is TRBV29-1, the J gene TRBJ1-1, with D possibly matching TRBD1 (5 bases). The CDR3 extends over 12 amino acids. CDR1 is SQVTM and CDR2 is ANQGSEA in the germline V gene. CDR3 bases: TGCAGCGCGGACAATATGAACACTGAAGCTCTCTTT. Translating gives CSADNMNTEALF.

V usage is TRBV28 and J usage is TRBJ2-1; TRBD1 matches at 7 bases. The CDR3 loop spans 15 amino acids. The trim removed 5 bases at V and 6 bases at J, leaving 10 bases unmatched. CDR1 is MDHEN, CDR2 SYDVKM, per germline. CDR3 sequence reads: CASSRGQLTGNEQFF. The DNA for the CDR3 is TGTGCCAGCAGTAGGGGACAGCTAACGGGCAATGAGCAGTTCTTC.

DNA of the CDR3: TGCAGTGCGGGGACAGTCCCGTTTTTT. Amino acids: CSAGTVPFF. The chain recombines TRBV20-1 with TRBJ1-4, with TRBD1 matching 7 bases. This CDR3 spans 9 amino acids. The V segment lost 6 bases and the J segment 16 bases; nucleotides outside the gene matches: 5. Germline V lookup: CDR1 DFQATT, CDR2 SNEGSKA (reference sequence).

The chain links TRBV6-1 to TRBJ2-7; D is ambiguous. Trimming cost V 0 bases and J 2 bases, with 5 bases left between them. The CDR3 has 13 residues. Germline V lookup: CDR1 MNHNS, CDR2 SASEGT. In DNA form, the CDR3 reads TGTGCCAGCAGTGAAGCCAGCCCCTACGAGCAGTACTTC. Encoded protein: CASSEASPYEQYF.

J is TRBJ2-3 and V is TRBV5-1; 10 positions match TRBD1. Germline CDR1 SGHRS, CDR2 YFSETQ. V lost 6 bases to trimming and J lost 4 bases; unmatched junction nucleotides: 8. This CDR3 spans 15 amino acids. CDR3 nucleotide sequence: TGCGCCAGCACCCTGCTTGGACAGGGGGCAGATACGCAGTATTTT. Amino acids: CASTLLGQGADTQYF.

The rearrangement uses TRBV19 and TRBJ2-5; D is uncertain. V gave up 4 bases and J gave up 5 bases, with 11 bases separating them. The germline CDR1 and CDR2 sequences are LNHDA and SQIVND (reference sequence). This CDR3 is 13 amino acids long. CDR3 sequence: CASSRDPEETQYF. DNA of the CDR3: TGTGCCAGTAGTAGAGACCCGGAGGAGACCCAGTACTTC.

Here the CDR3 reads CASSQDLAGGLHTQYF. Here the CDR3 DNA reads TGTGCCAGCAGCCAAGATCTAGCGGGAGGGCTCCATACGCAGTATTTT. J is TRBJ2-3 and V is TRBV14; 12 nucleotides agree with TRBD2. J gave up 7 bases and V 0 bases, and 5 bases lay outside the gene matches. The CDR3 runs 16 residues. The germline gives CDR1 SGHDN, CDR2 FVKESK. The full variable domain, in which reference TRBV14 and TRBJ2-3 provide the parts outside the CDR3, is EAGVTQFPSHSVIEKGQTVTLRCDPISGHDNLYWYRRVMGKEIKFLLHFVKESKQDESGMPNNRFLAERTGGTYSTLKVQPAELEDSGVYFCASSQDLAGGLHTQYFGPGTRLTVL.

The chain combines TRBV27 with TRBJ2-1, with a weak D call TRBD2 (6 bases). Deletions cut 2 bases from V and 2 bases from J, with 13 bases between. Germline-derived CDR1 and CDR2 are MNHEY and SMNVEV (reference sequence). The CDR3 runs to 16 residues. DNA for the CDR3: TGTGCCAGCAGTTTAAGGCCGCGGGGACCCTACAATGAGCAGTTCTTC. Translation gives CASSLRPRGPYNEQFF.

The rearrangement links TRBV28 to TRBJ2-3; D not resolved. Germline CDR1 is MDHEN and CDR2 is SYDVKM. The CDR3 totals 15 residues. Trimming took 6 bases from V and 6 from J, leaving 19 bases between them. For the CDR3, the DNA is TGTGCCAGCAGCTACCTCGGAGCCAGTCAGGATACGCAGTATTTT. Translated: CASSYLGASQDTQYF. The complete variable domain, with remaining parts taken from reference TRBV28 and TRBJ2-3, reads DVKVTQSSRYLVKRTGEKVFLECVQDMDHENMFWYRQDPGLGLRLIYFSYDVKMKEKGDIPEGYSVSREKKERFSLILESASTNQTSMYLCASSYLGASQDTQYFGPGTRLTVL.

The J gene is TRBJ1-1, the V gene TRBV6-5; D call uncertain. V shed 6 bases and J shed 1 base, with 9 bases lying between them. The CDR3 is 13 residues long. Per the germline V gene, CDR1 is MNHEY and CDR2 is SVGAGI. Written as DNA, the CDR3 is TGTGCCAGCAGGACCGTGGCGAACACTGAAGCTTTCTTT. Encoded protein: CASRTVANTEAFF.

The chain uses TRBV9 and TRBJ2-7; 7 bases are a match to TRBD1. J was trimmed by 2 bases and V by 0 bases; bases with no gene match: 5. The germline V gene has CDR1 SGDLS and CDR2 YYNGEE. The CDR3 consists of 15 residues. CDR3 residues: CASSVVGQGAYEQYF. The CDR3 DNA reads TGTGCCAGCAGCGTAGTGGGGCAGGGGGCCTACGAGCAGTACTTC.

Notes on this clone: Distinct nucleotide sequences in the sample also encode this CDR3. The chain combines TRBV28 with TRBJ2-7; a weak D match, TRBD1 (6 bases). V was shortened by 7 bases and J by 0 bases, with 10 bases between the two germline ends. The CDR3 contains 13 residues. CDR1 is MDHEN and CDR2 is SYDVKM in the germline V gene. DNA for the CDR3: TGTGCCAGCACCCGGGACACCTCCTACGAGCAGTACTTC. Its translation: CASTRDTSYEQYF.

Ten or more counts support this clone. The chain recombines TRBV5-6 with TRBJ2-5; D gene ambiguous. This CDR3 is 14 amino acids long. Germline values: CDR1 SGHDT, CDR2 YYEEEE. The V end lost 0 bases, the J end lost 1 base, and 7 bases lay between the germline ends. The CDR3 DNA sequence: TGTGCCAGCAGCTTGGTACAGACCCAAGAGACCCAGTACTTC. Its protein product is CASSLVQTQETQYF.

The CDR3 DNA sequence: TGTGCCAGCAGTTTATTCCTGGGCGGGGCAAACTATGGCTACACCTTC. Encoded protein: CASSLFLGGANYGYTF. The V call is TRBV28, the J call TRBJ1-2; D is possibly TRBD1 (5 bases). This CDR3 has 16 residues. Germline lookup yields CDR1 MDHEN and CDR2 SYDVKM. V was shortened by 1 base and J by 2 bases, with 14 bases between the two germline ends.

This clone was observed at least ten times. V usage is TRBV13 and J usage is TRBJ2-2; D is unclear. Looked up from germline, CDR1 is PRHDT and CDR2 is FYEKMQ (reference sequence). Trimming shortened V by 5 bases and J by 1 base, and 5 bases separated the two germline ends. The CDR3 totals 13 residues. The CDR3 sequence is CASSPLNTGELFF. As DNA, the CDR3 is TGTGCCAGCAGCCCCCTGAACACCGGGGAGCTGTTTTTT.

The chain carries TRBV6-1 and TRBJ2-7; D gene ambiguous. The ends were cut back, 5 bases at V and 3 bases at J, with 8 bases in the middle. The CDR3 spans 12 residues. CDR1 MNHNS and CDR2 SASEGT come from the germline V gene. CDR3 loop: CASSMDGYEQYF. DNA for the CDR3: TGTGCCAGCAGTATGGACGGCTACGAGCAGTACTTC.

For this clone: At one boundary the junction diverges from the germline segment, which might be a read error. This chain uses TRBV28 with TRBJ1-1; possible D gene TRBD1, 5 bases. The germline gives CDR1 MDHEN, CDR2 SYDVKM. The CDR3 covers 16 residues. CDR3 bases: TGTGCCAGCAGACTCCAGGGAGTGAAGTATAGCACTGAGGCTTTCTTT. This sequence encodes CASRLQGVKYSTEAFF.

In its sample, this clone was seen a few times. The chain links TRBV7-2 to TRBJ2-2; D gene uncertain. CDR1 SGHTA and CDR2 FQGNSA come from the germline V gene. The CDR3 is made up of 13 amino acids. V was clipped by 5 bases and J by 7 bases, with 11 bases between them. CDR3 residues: CASSPRSDGELFF. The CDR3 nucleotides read TGTGCCAGCAGCCCCCGCTCCGACGGGGAGCTGTTTTTT. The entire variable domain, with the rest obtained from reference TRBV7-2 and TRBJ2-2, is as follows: GAGVSQSPSNKVTEKGKDVELRCDPISGHTALYWYRQSLGQGLEFLIYFQGNSAPDKSGLPSDRFSAERTGGSVSTLTIQRTQQEDSAVYLCASSPRSDGELFFGEGSRLTVL.

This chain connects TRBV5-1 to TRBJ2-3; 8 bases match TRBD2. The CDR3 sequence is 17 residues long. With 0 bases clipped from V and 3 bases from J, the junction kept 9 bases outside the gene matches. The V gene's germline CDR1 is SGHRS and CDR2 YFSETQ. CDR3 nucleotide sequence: TGCGCCAGCAGCTTGGTGGGACTGGCGGGAGGTACAGATACGCAGTATTTT. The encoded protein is CASSLVGLAGGTDTQYF.

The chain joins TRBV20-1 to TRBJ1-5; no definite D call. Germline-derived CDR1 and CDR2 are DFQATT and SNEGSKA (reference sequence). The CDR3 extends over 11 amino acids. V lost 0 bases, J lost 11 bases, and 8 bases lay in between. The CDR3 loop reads CSARDGRAQHF. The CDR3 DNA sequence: TGCAGTGCTAGAGACGGGAGGGCCCAGCATTTT.

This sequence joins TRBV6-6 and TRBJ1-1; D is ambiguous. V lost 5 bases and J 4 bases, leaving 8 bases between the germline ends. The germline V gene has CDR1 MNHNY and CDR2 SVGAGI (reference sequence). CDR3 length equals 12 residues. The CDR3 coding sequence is TGTGCCAGCAGTAGCAGGTTCACTGAAGCTTTCTTT. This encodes CASSSRFTEAFF.

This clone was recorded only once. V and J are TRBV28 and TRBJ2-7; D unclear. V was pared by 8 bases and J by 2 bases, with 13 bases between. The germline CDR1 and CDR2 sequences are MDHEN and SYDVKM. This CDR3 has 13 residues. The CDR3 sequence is CASLHDKTYEQYF. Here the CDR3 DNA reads TGTGCCAGCCTCCACGACAAGACCTACGAGCAGTACTTC. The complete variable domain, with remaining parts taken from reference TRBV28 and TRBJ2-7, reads DVKVTQSSRYLVKRTGEKVFLECVQDMDHENMFWYRQDPGLGLRLIYFSYDVKMKEKGDIPEGYSVSREKKERFSLILESASTNQTSMYLCASLHDKTYEQYFGPGTRLTVT.